This T cell receptor (beta chain) derives from a study of CD8+CD57+ T cells in acquired aplastic anemia. The wider study: DNA from sorted CD4+ and CD8+ cells averaged around 3.5 ug.

On this clonotype: Its antigen is still unknown.

General study findings and limits: Patients and controls shared roughly 30 CD8+ CDR3 sequences, which appeared highly expressed in patients and within their immunodominant clones. Simpson's diversity of CD8+ cells was not significantly different in patients compared with controls.

V was pared by 2 bases and J by 2 bases, with 18 bases between. The CDR3 is 17 residues long. Germline CDR1 is SGHNT and CDR2 is YYREEE (reference sequence). Patients included in sequencing had previously demonstrated CD8+CD57+ cell expansion by flow cytometry. Profiling that covered TCR beta VDJ and CDR3 relied on genomic DNA as its template. TCRdb called the reads again in MiXCR, with one record for every CDR3 protein. The profile shows about 120,000 distinct CDR3 sequences, about 40% of them singletons. This clonotype was sampled from a human donor with aplastic anemia. The specimen sequenced was sorted CD4+, CD8+, or CD8+CD57+ T cells (not recorded which) from PBMCs. The chain joins TRBV5-4 to TRBJ2-3; TRBD2 is a possible D gene (7 bases). The CDR3 is CASSFTEGGGLTDTQYF. For the CDR3, the DNA is TGTGCCAGCAGCTTTACGGAAGGGGGGGGGCTCACAGATACGCAGTATTTT.